What follows are 13 T cell receptor beta chains derived from one specimen sequenced in a study of blood T cell repertoires in COVID-19. The protocol was immunoSEQ multiplex PCR, while the TCRdb copy is restricted to in-frame clones and leaves out a portion. This table has about 62,000 clones, 86% appearing once. The sample comprised peripheral blood. The receptors were sampled from a woman of 80 years or more with acute or convalescent COVID-19.

The genes are TRBV28 and TRBJ1-3; D is unclear. V was clipped by 2 bases and J by 1 base, with 12 bases between them. The CDR3 covers 16 residues. Germline lookup yields CDR1 MDHEN and CDR2 SYDVKM. Here the CDR3 DNA reads TGTGCCAGCAGTTTACTCGAAGGCGGGTCTGGAAACACCATATATTTT. This gives the protein CASSLLEGGSGNTIYF.

This clone was observed a handful of times. The chain uses TRBV5-1 and TRBJ2-7; a possible D gene is TRBD1 (5 bases). V was clipped by 3 bases and J by 2 bases, with 15 bases between them. Germline-derived CDR1 and CDR2 are SGHRS and YFSETQ. CDR3 length: 15 amino acids. The CDR3 protein is CASSYIGQGTYEQYF. The CDR3 region has the DNA TGCGCCAGCAGCTATATAGGACAAGGTACCTACGAGCAGTACTTC. Supplemented by reference TRBV5-1 and TRBJ2-7, the full variable domain reads KAGVTQTPRYLIKTRGQQVTLSCSPISGHRSVSWYQQTPGQGLQFLFEYFSETQRNKGNFPGRFSGRQFSNSRSEMNVSTLELGDSALYLCASSYIGQGTYEQYFGPGTRLTVT.

The J gene is TRBJ2-7, the V gene TRBV5-4; weak D call: TRBD2 (5 bases). Per germline, CDR1 SGHNT and CDR2 YYREEE (reference sequence). V shed 4 bases and J shed 5 bases, with 25 bases lying between them. The CDR3 covers 17 residues. The CDR3 coding sequence is TGTGCCAGCAGCCGAAGTGCAGCTCGAACGGGGAACAACGAGCAGTACTTC. Translation gives CASSRSAARTGNNEQYF.

The chain combines TRBV6-2 or TRBV6-3 with TRBJ2-2; D might be TRBD1 (6 bases). The CDR3 has 15 amino acids. CDR1 is MNHEY and CDR2 is SVGEGT in the germline V gene. V lost 6 bases to trimming and J lost 3 bases, with 14 bases between them. The CDR3 reads CASSLTGPDTGELFF. CDR3 bases: TGTGCCAGCAGCTTAACAGGGCCTGACACCGGGGAGCTGTTTTTT.

The J gene is TRBJ2-3, the V gene TRBV5-1; no definite D call. Germline assignment: CDR1 SGHRS and CDR2 YFSETQ. The CDR3 totals 13 residues. Trimming took 3 bases from V and 4 from J, leaving 9 bases between them. The CDR3 region is CASSSRSADTQYF. CDR3 in DNA: TGCGCCAGCAGCTCCCGTTCCGCAGATACGCAGTATTTT.

This chain links TRBV6-5 with TRBJ2-7, with 10 positions matching TRBD1. CDR1 is MNHEY and CDR2 is SVGAGI in the germline V gene. The CDR3 length is 13 residues. The junction had 4 bases not matched to a gene; V was cut back by 8 bases and J by 3 bases. CDR3 loop: CASGDRGFYEQYF. DNA for the CDR3: TGTGCCAGCGGGGACAGGGGATTCTACGAGCAGTACTTC.

The rearrangement joins TRBV7-3 to TRBJ2-7; D not certain. V lost 0 bases and J lost 5, with 8 bases in between. The CDR3 sequence is 13 residues long. Looked up from germline, CDR1 is SGHTA and CDR2 is FQGTGA. The CDR3 loop reads CASSLTVRDEQYF. The DNA for the CDR3 is TGTGCCAGCAGCTTAACAGTACGGGACGAGCAGTACTTC.

The count of this clone is one. The chain couples TRBV5-1 to TRBJ1-2, with D uncertain. The CDR3 is made up of 14 amino acids. Germline lookup yields CDR1 SGHRS and CDR2 YFSETQ. V lost 0 bases to trimming and J lost 2 bases, with 8 bases between them. The CDR3: CASSLESRNYGYTF. The CDR3 DNA follows: TGCGCCAGCAGCTTGGAATCCCGGAACTATGGCTACACCTTC.

The chain links TRBV3-1 (or the pseudogene TRBV3-2) to TRBJ1-4, with a tentative D call TRBD1 (6 bases). Germline V lookup: CDR1 LGHDT, CDR2 YNNKEL (reference sequence). V was shortened by 5 bases and J by 7 bases, with 20 bases between the two germline ends. The CDR3 covers 16 residues. This CDR3 reads CASSGGRTRYGEKLFF. As DNA, the CDR3 is TGTGCCAGCAGCGGGGGCCGGACTCGCTACGGTGAAAAACTGTTTTTT.

This sequence joins TRBV9 and TRBJ2-3; 8 bases are shared with TRBD2. This CDR3 is built from 15 residues. CDR1 is SGDLS and CDR2 is YYNGEE in the germline V gene. The V and J ends lost 3 bases and 5 bases, in that order; junction bases with no gene match: 8. The CDR3 nucleotides read TGTGCCAGCAGCGCGGGACTAGGGGTCGGAGATACGCAGTATTTT. This sequence encodes CASSAGLGVGDTQYF.

The gene calls are TRBV7-2 and TRBJ2-2; 8 positions match TRBD2. J was trimmed by 1 base and V by 8 bases; bases with no gene match: 6. The CDR3 is 15 amino acids. Per germline, CDR1 SGHTA and CDR2 FQGNSA. CDR3 sequence (DNA): TGTGCCAGCTCAAGGGCGGGAGGGAACACCGGGGAGCTGTTTTTT. It codes for CASSRAGGNTGELFF.

The genes are TRBV7-2 and TRBJ2-7; TRBD2 is a possible D gene (6 bases). Germline V gives CDR1 SGHTA, CDR2 FQGNSA. The CDR3 runs 14 residues. V shed 5 bases and J shed 2 bases, with 13 bases lying between them. Here the CDR3 DNA reads TGTGCCAGCAGCCCCGGGGGACTCCCCTACGAGCAGTACTTC. Translating it yields CASSPGGLPYEQYF.

V gene TRBV9 combines with J gene TRBJ2-1, with TRBD2 as a possible D gene (7 bases). The CDR3 covers 15 residues. CDR1 SGDLS and CDR2 YYNGEE come from the germline V gene. Trimming took 10 bases from V and 8 from J, leaving 25 bases between them. The CDR3 nucleotides are TGTGCCCGTGAACTAAGATGGCAGGGGAGGGATGAGCAGTTCTTC. This codes for CARELRWQGRDEQFF.